This TCR beta chain was documented in a study of human T cells and chemical hapten exposure. CDR1 is SEHNR, CDR2 FQNEAQ, per germline (reference sequence). Trimming removed 2 bases from V and 1 base from J, with 5 bases in between. The CDR3 spans 13 residues. Time point of the sample: pre-sensitization, week 0. Noted treatment: therapeutic diphenylcyclopropenone sensitization with weekly scalp DPC. This clonotype was seen ten or more times. Using its own MiXCR run on the RACE reads, TCRdb lists one record per CDR3 protein. Of more than 300,000 distinct CDR3 sequences listed, more than 4.5% were seen once; the top ten hold around 2.6%.

The chain employs TRBV7-9 and TRBJ1-1; no clear D gene. This sequence was found in a woman aged 50 to 65 with alopecia areata. Some clones in this sample may be carry-over from other donors' samples. Source: whole blood, taken in connection with sensitization to the hapten diphenylcyclopropenone (DPC). CDR3 in DNA: TGTGCCAGCAGCTTACCGGGGAACACTGAAGCTTTCTTT. It translates to CASSLPGNTEAFF.